This T cell receptor beta chain is from a study of regulatory T cells in long-lasting Graves disease. Findings of the study overall: Persistent Graves' patients showed a TCR diversity that was lower than that of newly diagnosed ones.

Time point indicated: newly diagnosed GD, antithyroid drugs for less than 3 months. PBMC RNA was the source of the TCR library. Tubes containing EDTA received about 9.4 milliliters of drawn peripheral blood. Points on this clonotype: What it binds is not known.

Sequencing libraries for TCR beta were prepared with iRepertoire HTBI primers and Arm-PCR of CDR3 regions. TCRdb itself ran the multiplex PCR reads through MiXCR, one entry per CDR3 protein. The table lists 350,000 to 500,000 distinct CDR3 sequences, 12% to 15% of them singletons. V was pared by 3 bases and J by 5 bases, with 13 bases between. Germline-derived CDR1 and CDR2 are ENHRY and SYGVKD. The CDR3 sequence is 14 residues long. These data were also reused for a study on T cells in Graves' hyperthyroidism and ophthalmopathy. That source reports: Also found in blood were most expanded thyroid clonotypes above 0.001. Ophthalmopathy was predicted by the model a median of roughly 6.6 months ahead of onset.

The sequence derives from a woman aged 45-65 years with Graves disease. The chain links TRBV10-3 to TRBJ1-1, with a possible D match to TRBD1 (5 bases). The sequences come from peripheral blood mononuclear cells (PBMCs), collected at new diagnosis, from a patient treated with antithyroid drugs. The CDR3 region is CAISDLGAETEAFF. The CDR3 nucleotides are TGTGCCATCAGTGACCTCGGGGCGGAAACTGAAGCTTTCTTT.